These 17 T cell receptor beta chains were sequenced from one sample in a study of T cells in Graves' hyperthyroidism and ophthalmopathy. Authors of the study amplified TCR beta CDR3 regions from RNA transcripts. HTBI primers were the set used in a first-round RT-PCR of the TCR CDR3. MiXCR was run by TCRdb on the multiplex PCR reads, yielding one entry per CDR3 protein. This sample has around 370,000 distinct CDR3 sequences, with about 18% found just once. The sample consisted of blood. These receptors were taken from a young man with Graves' ophthalmopathy.

The chain combines TRBV7-8 with TRBJ2-5; the D gene could be TRBD1 or TRBD2 (5 bases each). V was cut by 1 base and J by 7 bases, with 13 bases left in between. The length of the CDR3 is 14 residues. Germline values: CDR1 SGHVS, CDR2 FQNEAQ. CDR3 coding DNA: TGTGCCAGCAGCTTAGGGGGACCCCCGGGGACCCAGTACTTC. This encodes CASSLGGPPGTQYF.

This clonotype showed up just a few times. The chain combines TRBV15 with TRBJ1-2; TRBD1 matches at 8 bases. Germline V gene sequence: CDR1 LNHNV, CDR2 YYDKDF (reference sequence). V lost 5 bases to trimming and J lost 4 bases; unmatched junction nucleotides: 3. The CDR3 consists of 13 residues. The CDR3, as DNA: TGTGCCACCAGCTTAGGACAGGGCTATGGCTACACCTTC. Amino acids: CATSLGQGYGYTF.

At least ten counts were recorded for this clonotype. The chain employs TRBV16 and TRBJ1-1; D gene ambiguous. CDR3 length: 13 amino acids. V was cut by 2 bases and J by 1 base, with 5 bases left in between. Looked up from germline, CDR1 is KGHSY and CDR2 is FQNENV. The DNA for the CDR3 is TGTGCCAGCAGCCAAGACGGGAACACTGAAGCTTTCTTT. Translating gives CASSQDGNTEAFF.

The sample holds many counts of this clonotype. This chain connects TRBV2 to TRBJ1-6; D not resolved. CDR1 is SNHLY, CDR2 FYNNEI, per germline. The V and J ends lost 3 bases and 0 bases respectively, with 6 bases between them. This CDR3 comprises 15 residues. CDR3 sequence (DNA): TGTGCCAGCAGTGAGGTGTACTCCTATAATTCACCCCTCCACTTT. Protein sequence: CASSEVYSYNSPLHF.

This clonotype appeared once. A read error may account for a junction end that differs from germline. The chain links TRBV7-2 to TRBJ2-2, with D possibly being TRBD2 (6 bases). This CDR3 spans 16 amino acids. Germline V gene data show CDR1 as SGHTA and CDR2 as FQGNSA. CDR3 in amino acids: CASTLSAGSNTGELSF. The CDR3 DNA is TGTGCCAGCACCCTTTCCGCGGGATCGAACACCGGGGAGCTGTCTTTT.

V is TRBV27 and J is TRBJ1-5; 12 positions match TRBD1. The CDR3 has 15 residues. V was pared by 6 bases and J by 4 bases, with 4 bases of the junction left unmatched. CDR1 is MNHEY, CDR2 SMNVEV, per germline (reference sequence). This chain's CDR3 is CASSPGQGANQPQHF. DNA of the CDR3: TGTGCCAGCAGCCCGGGACAGGGGGCGAATCAGCCCCAGCATTTT.

Comment on this clonotype: A much larger clone differs from this one at a single base, so this may be a read error. The V call is TRBV5-1, the J call TRBJ2-7; possible D gene TRBD1, 6 bases. The CDR3 sequence is 15 residues long. The germline V gene has CDR1 SGHRS and CDR2 YFSETQ. Trimming removed 5 bases at V and 6 bases at J, with 21 bases between. CDR3 sequence (DNA): TGCGCCAGCAGGAGTGGGACAACTACTACTAGCGAGCAGTACTTC. It yields the protein CASRSGTTTTSEQYF.

The chain couples TRBV6-1 to TRBJ2-7; 10 bases align to TRBD1. The CDR3 totals 13 residues. Germline V CDR1 and CDR2: MNHNS, SASEGT. V lost 7 bases, J lost 4 bases, and 4 bases stayed unmatched. CDR3 amino acids: CASNRQGAYEQYF. The CDR3 DNA sequence: TGTGCCAGCAACAGACAGGGGGCATACGAGCAGTACTTC.

The chain carries TRBV9 and TRBJ2-5, with D hard to call. The ends were cut back, 4 bases at V and 5 bases at J, with 12 bases in the middle. The CDR3 is 13 residues long. CDR1 and CDR2 (germline): SGDLS, YYNGEE. The CDR3 nucleotides read TGTGCCAGCAGCCCCCGGGTCGACGAGACCCAGTACTTC. This codes for CASSPRVDETQYF. The full variable domain, its missing parts supplied by reference TRBV9 and TRBJ2-5, is DSGVTQTPKHLITATGQRVTLRCSPRSGDLSVYWYQQSLDQGLQFLIQYYNGEERAKGNILERFSAQQFPDLHSELNLSSLELGDSALYFCASSPRVDETQYFGPGTRLLVL.

The chain is built from TRBV11-2 and TRBJ2-1, with D hard to call. The germline V gene encodes CDR1 SGHAT and CDR2 FQNNGV. Trimming stripped 0 bases from V and 0 bases from J, with 6 bases between. The CDR3 is 15 amino acids. CDR3 DNA sequence: TGTGCCAGCAGCTTAGACTTTAGCTCCTACAATGAGCAGTTCTTC. Protein product: CASSLDFSSYNEQFF. Full variable domain (outside the CDR3, taken from reference TRBV11-2 and TRBJ2-1): EAGVAQSPRYKIIEKRQSVAFWCNPISGHATLYWYQQILGQGPKLLIQFQNNGVVDDSQLPKDRFSAERLKGVDSTLKIQPAKLEDSAVYLCASSLDFSSYNEQFFGPGTRLTVL.

The rearrangement joins TRBV7-2 to TRBJ1-6; D perhaps matches TRBD1 (5 bases). The V and J ends lost 4 bases and 8 bases respectively, with 24 bases between them. The CDR3 has 18 amino acids. In germline, CDR1 is SGHTA, CDR2 FQGNSA. CDR3 nucleotide sequence: TGTGCCAGCAGCTGGGGTGGTCAGGGCCTTGCCGGGGATTCACCCCTCCACTTT. Protein product: CASSWGGQGLAGDSPLHF. Supplemented by reference TRBV7-2 and TRBJ1-6, the full variable domain reads GAGVSQSPSNKVTEKGKDVELRCDPISGHTALYWYRQSLGQGLEFLIYFQGNSAPDKSGLPSDRFSAERTGGSVSTLTIQRTQQEDSAVYLCASSWGGQGLAGDSPLHFGNGTRLTVT.

The chain has TRBV14 and TRBJ1-1; no clear D. Trimming pared 6 bases from V and 4 bases from J, leaving 18 bases between. Germline CDR1 SGHDN, CDR2 FVKESK. This CDR3 has 15 amino acids. For the CDR3, the DNA is TGTGCCAGCAGACCCAGACTTGATGGTGGCACTGAAGCTTTCTTT. Amino acid sequence: CASRPRLDGGTEAFF.

A remark on this clonotype: Since a much larger clone is just one base distant, this may be a read error. The CDR3 nucleotides read TGTGCCAGCAGCGCCCGGGACATGAGCCAAGAGACCCAGTACTTC. Protein sequence: CASSARDMSQETQYF. The V gene is TRBV3-1, the J gene TRBJ2-5; perhaps TRBD1 as D (6 bases). The CDR3 runs to 15 residues. Germline CDR1 LGHDT, CDR2 YNNKEL (reference sequence). The V and J ends lost 5 bases and 1 base respectively, with 14 bases between them.

This clonotype was observed at least ten times. The V call is TRBV3-1, the J call TRBJ2-3, with a tentative D call TRBD1 (5 bases). The CDR3 has 13 residues. The germline gives CDR1 LGHDT, CDR2 YNNKEL (reference sequence). V lost 1 base and J 4 bases, leaving 6 bases between the germline ends. The CDR3 protein is CASSQGGADTQYF. CDR3 coding DNA: TGTGCCAGCAGCCAAGGGGGCGCAGATACGCAGTATTTT.

This clonotype was picked up many times. Relative to the germline gene, one junction end is altered; a read error may explain this. CDR3 residues: CASSFSQLQETQYF. The CDR3, as DNA: TGTGCTAGCAGCTTTTCACAACTCCAAGAGACCCAGTACTTC. This chain links TRBV7-7 with TRBJ2-5; no definite D call. CDR1 and CDR2 (germline): SSHAT, FNYEAQ (reference sequence). This CDR3 is 14 amino acids long.

The genes are TRBV27 and TRBJ1-6, with unresolved D. Germline V gene data show CDR1 as MNHEY and CDR2 as SMNVEV (reference sequence). The CDR3 has 15 amino acids. V was shortened by 6 bases and J by 10 bases, with 19 bases between the two germline ends. CDR3 sequence reads: CASRPGSSTESPLHF. In nucleotides, the CDR3 is TGTGCCAGCAGACCCGGCAGCTCCACGGAGTCACCCCTCCACTTT.

This clonotype was counted at least ten times. The V and J genes are TRBV6-1 and TRBJ1-5; D gene unclear. The CDR3 length is 15 residues. V gave up 1 base and J gave up 2 bases, with 9 bases separating them. Germline CDR1 MNHNS, CDR2 SASEGT. CDR3 DNA: TGTGCCAGCAGTGAAGTACCCCAGGGCAATCAGCCCCAGCATTTT. Protein sequence: CASSEVPQGNQPQHF.